These 25 T cell receptor beta chains originate from one sample sequenced in a study of T-cell memory formation after mild COVID-19. MiXCR, applied by TCRdb to the 5' RACE reads, yields one record per CDR3 protein. Among about 250,000 distinct CDR3 sequences listed, about 16% were seen once. The material sequenced was PBMCs or a T cell subset sorted from them (not recorded which). Source of these receptors: an adult woman who had mild COVID-19 (a few samples of this study predate the infection). Cell type and time point are not known.

There are a few counts of this clonotype. V gene TRBV4-1 combines with J gene TRBJ2-3; 7 bases agree with TRBD2. This CDR3 region has 18 residues. J gave up 2 bases and V 0 bases, and 11 bases lay outside the gene matches. Germline V gene sequence: CDR1 MGHRA, CDR2 YSYEKL. The CDR3 DNA reads TGCGCCAGCAGCCAAGAGATGGGGCGGGGGATAAACACAGATACGCAGTATTTT. This gives the protein CASSQEMGRGINTDTQYF.

V usage is TRBV27 and J usage is TRBJ2-5; 7 positions agree with TRBD1. Germline V gives CDR1 MNHEY, CDR2 SMNVEV (reference sequence). This CDR3 contains 14 residues. Losses at the gene ends were 6 bases for V and 5 bases for J; bases not matched to a gene: 9. This chain's CDR3 is CASRLQGKGETQYF. DNA of the CDR3: TGTGCCAGCAGACTACAGGGGAAGGGGGAGACCCAGTACTTC.

This chain joins TRBV15 and TRBJ1-2; 9 bases are shared with TRBD1. V lost 1 base and J lost 5; bases outside the gene matches: 2. Germline V gives CDR1 LNHNV, CDR2 YYDKDF (reference sequence). This CDR3 is built from 14 residues. This chain's CDR3 is CATSRADRGYGYTF. CDR3 DNA: TGTGCCACCAGCAGAGCCGACAGGGGGTATGGCTACACCTTC.

The J gene is TRBJ1-2, the V gene TRBV4-1; possibly TRBD1 for D (6 bases). Germline V lookup: CDR1 MGHRA, CDR2 YSYEKL. The CDR3 is 15 amino acids. V dropped 3 bases and J dropped 8 bases, with 19 bases sitting between them. The CDR3 here is CASSQMRGGRDGYTF. CDR3 DNA sequence: TGCGCCAGCAGCCAGATGCGAGGGGGGAGGGACGGCTACACCTTC.

The chain recombines TRBV4-2 with TRBJ1-5, with D perhaps TRBD1 (5 bases). With 1 base removed from V and 2 bases from J, the gap between germline ends came to 9 bases. This CDR3 contains 15 residues. The germline V gene has CDR1 LGHNA and CDR2 YNFKEQ. The DNA of the CDR3 is TGTGCCAGCAGCCAAGCAACGGGGGGCAATCAGCCCCAGCATTTT. Its protein product is CASSQATGGNQPQHF.

The CDR3 sequence: CASSTGLAGAYEQYF. In nucleotides, the CDR3 is TGTGCCAGTAGTACGGGACTAGCGGGAGCGTACGAGCAGTACTTC. The chain recombines TRBV19 with TRBJ2-7, with 14 nucleotides matching TRBD2. The CDR3 extends over 15 amino acids. Germline V gives CDR1 LNHDA, CDR2 SQIVND (reference sequence). The trim removed 4 bases at V and 4 bases at J, leaving 3 bases unmatched.

The genes are TRBV2 and TRBJ1-1; no clear D gene. Trimming removed 4 bases at V and 4 bases at J, with 10 bases between. CDR3 length: 13 amino acids. In germline, CDR1 is SNHLY, CDR2 FYNNEI. The DNA for the CDR3 is TGTGCCAGCAGTGTCCGGGGAGTCACTGAAGCTTTCTTT. This sequence encodes CASSVRGVTEAFF.

Note on this clonotype: The junction departs from the called germline gene at one end, perhaps through a read error. The chain combines TRBV5-6 with TRBJ1-2, with D unclear. The length of the CDR3 is 13 residues. The V gene's germline CDR1 is SGHDT and CDR2 YYEEEE. In nucleotides, the CDR3 is TGTGACAGCAGCTTTCCGGGCGACTATGGCTACACCTTC. Residues: CDSSFPGDYGYTF.

The V call is TRBV20-1, the J call TRBJ2-3, with 8 bases identical to TRBD2. CDR3 length: 13 amino acids. Trimming cost V 3 bases and J 5 bases; bases outside gene matches: 4. Germline V gene lookup returns CDR1 DFQATT and CDR2 SNEGSKA (reference sequence). Here the CDR3 DNA reads TGCAGTGCTAGCGGGAGGGCCGGAGATACGCAGTATTTT. It translates to CSASGRAGDTQYF.

The chain recombines TRBV18 with TRBJ1-1; D call uncertain. CDR3 length equals 13 residues. CDR1 is KGHSH and CDR2 is LQKENI in the germline V gene. Between the trimmed V and J ends, which lost 6 bases and 5 bases, there was a span of 13 bases. The CDR3 loop reads CASSQSLGTEAFF. The CDR3 DNA follows: TGTGCCAGCTCGCAGAGTCTTGGGACTGAAGCTTTCTTT.

This clonotype was counted between two and nine times. The chain recombines TRBV9 with TRBJ2-3; 8 bases fit TRBD2. The length of the CDR3 is 15 residues. With V trimmed by 1 base and J by 5 bases, 6 bases remained unmatched. Germline CDR1 is SGDLS and CDR2 is YYNGEE. CDR3 bases: TGTGCCAGCAGCGTATCGGGGGGGCCAGGAGATACGCAGTATTTT. Translated, it gives CASSVSGGPGDTQYF.

V is TRBV7-2 and J is TRBJ1-2; a possible D gene is TRBD1 (6 bases). The germline V and J ends were trimmed by 5 bases and 3 bases, with 16 bases remaining between them. The CDR3 sequence is 15 residues long. The germline V gene has CDR1 SGHTA and CDR2 FQGNSA. The DNA for the CDR3 is TGTGCCAGCAGCCGCCAGGGGATTACCCACTATGGCTACACCTTC. Its protein product is CASSRQGITHYGYTF.

This clonotype has ten or more counts. DNA of the CDR3: TGTGCCAGCAGCTTAACCCTAGCGGCAGATACGCAGTATTTT. Protein sequence: CASSLTLAADTQYF. The V call is TRBV11-2, the J call TRBJ2-3; TRBD2 agrees at 7 bases. J gave up 4 bases and V 2 bases, and 3 bases lay outside the gene matches. Germline-derived CDR1 and CDR2 are SGHAT and FQNNGV. The CDR3 has 14 residues.

V gene TRBV6-6 combines with J gene TRBJ2-1; 7 nucleotides agree with TRBD1. The V segment lost 6 bases and the J segment 4 bases; nucleotides outside the gene matches: 3. Germline-derived CDR1 and CDR2 are MNHNY and SVGAGI (reference sequence). The CDR3 contains 13 residues. The CDR3 region has the DNA TGTGCCAGCAGCTCGGGACAGTACAATGAGCAGTTCTTC. Protein: CASSSGQYNEQFF.

This clonotype showed up just a few times. This chain uses TRBV24-1 with TRBJ2-7; 8 nucleotides line up with TRBD1. J lost 0 bases, V lost 4 bases, and 10 bases had no gene match. Germline CDR1 KGHDR, CDR2 SFDVKD. The CDR3 is 17 amino acids. In DNA form, the CDR3 reads TGTGCCACCAGTGACTCCGGACAGGGCGAGAGCTCCTACGAGCAGTACTTC. This codes for CATSDSGQGESSYEQYF.

In its sample, this clonotype was seen a few times. The gene calls are TRBV12-3 or TRBV12-4 and TRBJ2-3; D gene ambiguous. V shed 3 bases and J shed 5 bases, with 6 bases lying between them. CDR3 length: 12 amino acids. CDR3 sequence: CASSFWEDTQYF. CDR3 DNA: TGTGCCAGCAGTTTCTGGGAAGATACGCAGTATTTT.

This clonotype has more than one count but fewer than ten. This sequence joins TRBV3-1 and TRBJ1-2; D unclear. This CDR3 has 11 residues. Germline V gene sequence: CDR1 LGHDT, CDR2 YNNKEL (reference sequence). With 3 bases removed from V and 8 bases from J, the gap between germline ends came to 7 bases. Written as DNA, the CDR3 is TGTGCCAGCAGCCACGAAAAAGGCTACACCTTC. This encodes CASSHEKGYTF.

This clonotype was counted only a few times. V is TRBV7-2 and J is TRBJ1-4; TRBD1 is a possible D gene (5 bases). Germline-derived CDR1 and CDR2 are SGHTA and FQGNSA. The CDR3 loop spans 16 amino acids. V lost 0 bases and J 10 bases, leaving 18 bases between the germline ends. CDR3 amino acids: CASSLAGEGTHGKLFF. The CDR3 region has the DNA TGTGCCAGCAGCTTAGCGGGAGAGGGGACCCATGGAAAACTGTTTTTT.

This clonotype was counted between two and nine times. V usage is TRBV7-9 and J usage is TRBJ2-3; D is uncertain. The CDR3 covers 15 residues. Germline V gives CDR1 SEHNR, CDR2 FQNEAQ (reference sequence). V gave up 0 bases and J gave up 1 base, with 8 bases separating them. This chain's CDR3 is CASSLAETRTDTQYF. CDR3 DNA: TGTGCCAGCAGCTTAGCGGAGACCCGCACAGATACGCAGTATTTT. The whole variable domain, remainder taken from reference TRBV7-9 and TRBJ2-3, is DTGVSQNPRHKITKRGQNVTFRCDPISEHNRLYWYRQTLGQGPEFLTYFQNEAQLEKSRLLSDRFSAERPKGSFSTLEIQRTEQGDSAMYLCASSLAETRTDTQYFGPGTRLTVL.

This clonotype was seen a few times. V gene TRBV7-3 combines with J gene TRBJ2-2, with 9 bases matching TRBD2. CDR1 SGHTA and CDR2 FQGTGA come from the germline V gene. The CDR3 extends over 19 amino acids. Trimming at V came to 1 base and at J to 0 bases, leaving 9 bases not matched to a gene. CDR3 loop: CASSLRPLSGGANTGELFF. Written as DNA, the CDR3 is TGTGCCAGCAGCTTAAGGCCGCTTAGCGGGGGAGCGAACACCGGGGAGCTGTTTTTT.

This clonotype was seen ten or more times. The chain uses TRBV6-1 and TRBJ2-1; 9 nucleotides align to TRBD1. Germline V CDR1 and CDR2: MNHNS, SASEGT. The CDR3 loop spans 15 amino acids. The ends lost 5 bases at V and 2 bases at J; junction bases unmatched: 4. The CDR3 nucleotides are TGTGCCAGCAGTACCCGACAGGGGGCCTACAATGAGCAGTTCTTC. It specifies CASSTRQGAYNEQFF.

This clonotype showed up just a few times. The J gene is TRBJ2-3, the V gene TRBV29-1, with 10 bases that match TRBD2. Losses at the gene ends were 4 bases for V and 1 base for J; bases not matched to a gene: 11. The CDR3 is 17 residues long. The germline CDR1 and CDR2 sequences are SQVTM and ANQGSEA. CDR3 residues: CSVVRVAGGYRTDTQYF. The CDR3 nucleotides are TGCAGCGTTGTCAGGGTAGCGGGAGGTTATCGCACAGATACGCAGTATTTT.

This clonotype was picked up a small number of times. The V gene is TRBV3-1, the J gene TRBJ2-3, with a weak D call TRBD1 (6 bases). In germline, CDR1 is LGHDT, CDR2 YNNKEL (reference sequence). V was trimmed by 2 bases and J by 3 bases, leaving 9 bases between them. The CDR3 consists of 14 residues. Here the CDR3 reads CASSQQTGTDTQYF. DNA for the CDR3: TGTGCCAGCAGCCAACAGACAGGAACAGATACGCAGTATTTT.

This clonotype was detected a few times. This chain connects TRBV7-9 to TRBJ2-5; a possible D gene is TRBD2 (6 bases). This CDR3 spans 15 amino acids. Germline V gene lookup returns CDR1 SEHNR and CDR2 FQNEAQ (reference sequence). Between the trimmed V and J ends, which lost 6 bases and 2 bases, there was a span of 16 bases. The CDR3 DNA follows: TGTGCCAGCAGTCACGAGGGCGGGGCTCAAGAGACCCAGTACTTC. Amino acids: CASSHEGGAQETQYF.

This clonotype appeared once. The CDR3 here is CASSLGTPEGGYTF. DNA for the CDR3: TGCGCCAGCAGCTTGGGGACCCCCGAGGGGGGCTACACCTTC. The rearrangement links TRBV5-1 to TRBJ1-2; maybe TRBD1 (5 bases). Germline V lookup: CDR1 SGHRS, CDR2 YFSETQ. The CDR3 runs 14 residues. The V end lost 0 bases, the J end lost 8 bases, and 14 bases lay between the germline ends.